This TCR beta chain stems from a study of shared clonotypes between healthy human individuals. Study results and limitations: The authors sampled blood alone, and tissue repertoires likely differ. Among donors, clonotype sharing was expected to be affected by sequencing depth.

The CDR3 consists of 21 residues. CDR1 MGHRA and CDR2 YSYEKL come from the germline V gene. V lost 2 bases to trimming and J lost 0 bases; unmatched junction nucleotides: 14. Study donors comprised healthy, HIV-negative adults devoid of recent acute infection or vaccination. With respect to this clone: Its antigen is still unknown.

Some clones are missing from TCRdb's copy, which holds only in-frame ones; the method was immunoSEQ multiplex PCR. This table has around 530,000 clones, roughly four fifths appearing once. The chain uses TRBV4-1 and TRBJ2-1, with 12 bases identical to TRBD1. The sequence was obtained from a woman aged 40 to 50 in good health. Some clones in this sample may be carry-over from other donors' samples. Sequencing input: PBMCs. CDR3 residues: CASSQPSPGQGARSSYNEQFF. As DNA, the CDR3 is TGCGCCAGCAGCCAACCCTCGCCGGGACAGGGGGCTAGGAGCTCCTACAATGAGCAGTTCTTC.